This T cell receptor beta chain came from a study of shared clonotypes between healthy human individuals. Study in general: The cohort comprised a couple of women and a few men. Their ages spanned 18 to 49 years. Each donor contributed plates that comprised three CD4 naive, three CD4 memory, two CD8 naive and one CD8 memory.

The CDR3 covers 13 residues. Trimming left V 6 bases short and J 0 bases short, with 5 bases between. Germline loops: CDR1 KGHSH, CDR2 LQKENI. CD45RA+ naive and CD45RA-negative memory subsets were separated from CD4+ cells. TCRdb's table, derived via immunoSEQ multiplex PCR, lists solely in-frame clones and lacks some. The table records about 2.3 million clones, about nine tenths of them present only once. The chain couples TRBV18 to TRBJ2-2; D remains unclear. The specimen was naive CD4+ T cells from PBMCs. Specified subset: CD45RA+ positively selected. The origin of this receptor is a man between 18 and 29 years old in good health. Some clones in this sample may be carry-over from other donors' samples. CDR3 coding DNA: TGTGCCAGCTCGTTCGCGAACACCGGGGAGCTGTTTTTT. Translated: CASSFANTGELFF.